Sequencing of this T cell receptor beta chain was carried out in a study of blood T cell repertoires in COVID-19 (dated by TCRdb to about 2020). Notes on the research overall: The collaborator samples originated in the United States, Italy and Spain and spanned the acute and convalescent phases of COVID-19. The samples were drawn from the first 160 participants of the ongoing ImmuneRACE study and from over 950 subjects provided by 6 global collaborators. The dataset comprised deeply sampled blood TCRbeta repertoires from subjects exposed to, actively infected with, or recovered from COVID-19. The repertoires were made available in a free public database intended to serve as a resource for research on the immune response to SARS-CoV-2. HLA class I and class II types, where available, came from metadata supplied by the sample provider rather than from assay-based typing. The material from the prospective study consisted of cDNA or gDNA derived from T cells, B-cell-depleted T cells, or PBMCs. Nearly every sample came with metadata listing a de-identified subject ID, COVID-19 status, age in years and sex.

Each collaborating institution followed its own protocols to collect whole blood in K2EDTA tubes. For TCRbeta analysis, collaborators shipped samples in one of three forms: frozen whole blood, isolated PBMCs, or DNA extracted from either of those sample types. TCRbeta CDR3 regions were amplified from genomic DNA by means of the immunoSEQ Assay, a bias-controlled multiplex PCR. From the authors' description of their analysis: The number of nucleated cells in each sample was estimated by amplification of reference gene primers within the assay. To quantify the absolute abundance of each unique TCRbeta CDR3 rearrangement, sequence reads were collapsed and filtered. Productive Simpson clonality was computed per sample as the square root of Simpson's diversity index over productive rearrangements. TCRdb took this table from immuneACCESS and kept in-frame rearrangements with V and J called. Such tables lack part of the clones; where checked against another copy, unresolved V genes explain under half of the gap, and the rest is unexplained. The DNA was the basis for D and trimming; V, J and clone size are from that table. Across this sample there are 380,000 or so clones, with roughly 90% seen only once. Of the sample, 1% to 1.5% is held by the ten largest clones.

V loses 4 bases of germline sequence and J loses 5 bases, and the interval between the two ends is 11 bases. The germline V gene supplies CDR1 SQVTM and CDR2 ANQGSEA. The CDR3 numbers 12 residues from cysteine through phenylalanine. Solely the CDR3 DNA is kept, with 36 bases framed from the first base. The paper's findings and limits, for the study overall: The amount of clinical and demographic metadata varied by source and participant and was provided uncurated.

In regard to this clone: Its antigen has not been determined. Per-base quality was not reported, and no clone a single base away is much larger than it.

Sequencing was carried out using peripheral blood. The rearrangement joined TRBV29-1 to TRBJ1-2, with the D segment identity uncertain. The source is a man between 35 and 55 years old with acute or convalescent COVID-19. The encoded CDR3 is CSVATGIYGYTF. The DNA reads as follows: TGCAGCGTTGCAACGGGTATTTATGGCTACACCTTC.